Below, 3 T cell receptor beta chains from the same sample are listed, as sequenced in a study of T cells in Graves' hyperthyroidism and ophthalmopathy. RNA transcripts gave rise to amplified TCR beta CDR3 regions. Researchers ran a first-round RT-PCR on the TCR CDR3 using the HTBI primer set. TCRdb passed the multiplex PCR reads through MiXCR, listing each CDR3 protein once. Here the sample spans about 250,000 distinct CDR3 sequences, about 25% being singletons. The sequencing sample was made of blood. The receptors derive from a woman aged 40 to 50 with Graves' ophthalmopathy.

Worth noting for this clonotype: In this CDR3 the conserved last residue, phenylalanine or tryptophan, is missing, so a read error is likely. The rearrangement links TRBV2 to TRBJ1-5, with TRBD1 identical over 9 bases. The CDR3 is made up of 14 amino acids. Looked up from germline, CDR1 is SNHLY and CDR2 is FYNNEI. V gave up 10 bases and J gave up 4 bases; unmatched junction bases: 8. The CDR3 DNA follows: TGTGCCACCGCCTCCGGGACAGGGAATCAGCCCCAGCATCTT. Its translation: CATASGTGNQPQHL.

This clonotype appeared many times. J is TRBJ1-2 and V is TRBV11-2; the D gene is possibly TRBD1 (5 bases). The CDR3 length is 15 residues. Trimming shortened V by 0 bases and J by 6 bases, and 14 bases separated the two germline ends. From germline, CDR1 is SGHAT and CDR2 FQNNGV. The CDR3, as DNA: TGTGCCAGCAGCTTAGACAAAAGCCAAGGGGATGGCTACACCTTC. Translated: CASSLDKSQGDGYTF. The variable domain in full, completed from reference TRBV11-2 and TRBJ1-2, reads EAGVAQSPRYKIIEKRQSVAFWCNPISGHATLYWYQQILGQGPKLLIQFQNNGVVDDSQLPKDRFSAERLKGVDSTLKIQPAKLEDSAVYLCASSLDKSQGDGYTFGSGTRLTVV.

The V call is TRBV20-1, the J call TRBJ2-7, with 9 nucleotides matching TRBD1. In germline, CDR1 is DFQATT, CDR2 SNEGSKA (reference sequence). The CDR3 sequence is 15 residues long. After removal of 0 bases from V and 5 bases from J, the junction contained 8 bases not matched to a gene. CDR3 sequence: CSARDHGTGKDEQYF. The CDR3 region has the DNA TGCAGTGCTAGAGATCACGGGACAGGGAAGGACGAGCAGTACTTC.